This TCR beta chain was profiled in a study of identical twins. Study findings and constraints: With abundant cord blood beta clonotypes, insertions were fewer; memory repertoires showed no such pattern. Model-predicted out-of-frame TCR alpha sharing fell below observed values in monozygotic twins.

In this sample, this clonotype turned up a few times. Its target is not known. A universal primer binding site was introduced by template switching. The final cDNA contained unique molecular identifiers. TCRdb independently ran MiXCR on the 5' RACE reads; one entry per CDR3 protein. The sample gives hundreds of thousands of distinct CDR3 sequences, over 20% of which show up once; 4.3% is in the top ten. The same data also contributed to another study, on T cells expressing NK-cell markers.

The clonotype originates from a woman aged 18-29 years in good health. Sequencing was performed on PBMCs.

The CDR3 nucleotides are TGTGCCAGCAGCAGGGCCAATCAGCCCCAGCATTTT. Residues: CASSRANQPQHF. V is TRBV3-1 and J is TRBJ1-5; D not certain. CDR3 length equals 12 residues. Germline assignment: CDR1 LGHDT and CDR2 YNNKEL (reference sequence). Trimming pared 5 bases from V and 3 bases from J, leaving 5 bases between.